What follows is one TCR beta chain and its context. Germline lookup yields CDR1 MNHEY and CDR2 SVGEGT. V gave up 4 bases and J gave up 3 bases; unmatched junction bases: 2. This CDR3 is built from 16 residues. This sample stems from a study of identical twins. TCRdb fed the 5' RACE reads into MiXCR, producing one record per CDR3 protein. The data hold 1.5 million to 2 million distinct CDR3 sequences, with 32% observed a single time. The clonotype was recovered from a newborn girl in good health. The chain recombines TRBV6-2 or TRBV6-3 with TRBJ2-5; TRBD2 aligns across 16 bases. Sequenced: cord blood. The CDR3 DNA sequence: TGTGCCAGCAGTTTGGGACTAGCGGGAGGGAAAGAGACCCAGTACTTC. Translating it yields CASSLGLAGGKETQYF.